This record looks at one TCR beta chain sequence and its context. Its antigen is unidentified. This sample was taken from a study of radiation and T cells in renal cell carcinoma. As to treatment: treatment-naive control, cytoreductive nephrectomy. Control tumors came from treatment-naive patients without prior radiation. Notes on the study in general: Compared with controls, irradiated tumors had more, larger dominant CDR3 motifs.

This table comes from immunoSEQ multiplex PCR, and its TCRdb copy is limited to in-frame clones, with some not included. The sample holds over 12,000 clones, approximately 60% seen once. This specimen was tumor tissue, taken from a patient whose treatment was nephrectomy without radiotherapy. This TCR was recovered from a man aged 60 to 69 with renal cell carcinoma.

CDR3 DNA: TGTGCCAGCAGTGAATCAGGGAACCACTACGAGCAGTACTTC. Translation: CASSESGNHYEQYF. The genes are TRBV25-1 and TRBJ2-7, with D perhaps TRBD1 (5 bases). The V gene lost 1 base and the J gene lost 3 bases, with 10 bases spanning the gap. The CDR3 runs 14 residues. Germline assignment: CDR1 MGHDK and CDR2 SYGVNS.